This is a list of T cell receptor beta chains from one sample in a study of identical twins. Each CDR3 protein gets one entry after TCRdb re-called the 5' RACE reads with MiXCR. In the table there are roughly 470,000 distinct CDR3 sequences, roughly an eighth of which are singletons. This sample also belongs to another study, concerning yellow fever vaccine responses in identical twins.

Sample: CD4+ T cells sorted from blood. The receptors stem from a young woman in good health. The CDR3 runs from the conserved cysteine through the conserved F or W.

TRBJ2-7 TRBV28 CASSPPGGAGSYEQYF
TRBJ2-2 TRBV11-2 CASSLVSRGNTGELFF
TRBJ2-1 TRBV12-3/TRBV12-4 CASRYRYNEQFF
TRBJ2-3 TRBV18 CASSPLARAETDTQYF
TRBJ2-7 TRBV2 CASSNRPLSYEQYF
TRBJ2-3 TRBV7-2 CASSLADVADTQYF
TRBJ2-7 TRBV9 CASSVGGSGIYEQYF
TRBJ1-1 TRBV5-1 CASSLAARTANGTEAFF
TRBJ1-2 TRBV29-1 CSDRRTNYGYTF
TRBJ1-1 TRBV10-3 CAITEGGADTEAFF
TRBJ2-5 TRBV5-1 CASSLDATQYF
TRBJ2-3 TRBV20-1 CSASPLAGAAMNTQYF
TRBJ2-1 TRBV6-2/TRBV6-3 CASSTPRGGLGLAGEYNEQFF
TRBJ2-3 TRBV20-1 CSARDYLKSTDTQYF
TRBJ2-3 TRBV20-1 CSARRQGADTQYF
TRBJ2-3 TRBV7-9 CASSLSNRGRDTQYF
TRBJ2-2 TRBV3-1 CASSVARTETGELFF